The 2 T cell receptor beta chains listed next were all sequenced from one sample in a study of shared clonotypes between healthy human individuals. Assay used: immunoSEQ multiplex PCR; TCRdb lists only in-frame clones, some missing. There are about 380,000 clones in the sample; about 96% occur only once, and approximately 0.3% lies in the top ten. Source material: memory CD8+ T cells sorted from blood. Specified subset: CD45RO+ cells pooled with CCR7-negative TemRA cells. Receptors originate from a man aged 25-40 years in good health.

The chain uses TRBV28 and TRBJ2-7; TRBD1 agrees at 9 bases. The CDR3 sequence is 15 residues long. In germline, CDR1 is MDHEN, CDR2 SYDVKM. Trimming took 7 bases from V and 0 from J; bases not matched to a gene: 7. DNA for the CDR3: TGTGCCAGCAACAAACAGGGGGCTCCCTCCTACGAGCAGTACTTC. This codes for CASNKQGAPSYEQYF.

The V and J genes are TRBV11-3 and TRBJ2-7, with D hard to call. This CDR3 contains 13 residues. Trimming cost V 0 bases and J 3 bases, with 6 bases left between them. Germline V gene lookup returns CDR1 SGHNT and CDR2 YENEEA. CDR3 sequence (DNA): TGTGCCAGCAGCTTAGAGGCAGGCTACGAGCAGTACTTC. Protein sequence: CASSLEAGYEQYF.